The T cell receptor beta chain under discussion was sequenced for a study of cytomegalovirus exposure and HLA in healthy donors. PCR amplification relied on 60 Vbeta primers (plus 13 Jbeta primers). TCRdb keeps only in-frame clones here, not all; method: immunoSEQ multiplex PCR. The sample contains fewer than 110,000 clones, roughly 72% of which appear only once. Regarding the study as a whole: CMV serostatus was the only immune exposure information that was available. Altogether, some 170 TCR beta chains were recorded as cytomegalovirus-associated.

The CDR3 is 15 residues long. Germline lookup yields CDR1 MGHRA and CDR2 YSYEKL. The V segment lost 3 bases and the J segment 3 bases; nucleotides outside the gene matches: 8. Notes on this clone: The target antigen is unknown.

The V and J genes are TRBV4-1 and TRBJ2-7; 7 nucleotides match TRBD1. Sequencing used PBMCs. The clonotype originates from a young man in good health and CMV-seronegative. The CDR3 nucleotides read TGCGCCAGCAGCCAGGATGGTCCAGGGGGCTACGAGCAGTACTTC. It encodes CASSQDGPGGYEQYF.